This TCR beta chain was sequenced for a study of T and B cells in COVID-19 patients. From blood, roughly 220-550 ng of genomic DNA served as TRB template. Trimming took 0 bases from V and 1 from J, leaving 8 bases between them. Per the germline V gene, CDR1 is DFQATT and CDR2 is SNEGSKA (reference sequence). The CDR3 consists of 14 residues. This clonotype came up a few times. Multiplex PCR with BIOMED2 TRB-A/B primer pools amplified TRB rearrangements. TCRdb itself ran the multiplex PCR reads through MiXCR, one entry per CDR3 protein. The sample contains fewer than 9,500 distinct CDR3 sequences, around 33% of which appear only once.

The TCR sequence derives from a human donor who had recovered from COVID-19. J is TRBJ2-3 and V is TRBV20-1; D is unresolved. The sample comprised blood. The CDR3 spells CSAREDGGTDTQYF. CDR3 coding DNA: TGCAGTGCTAGAGAGGACGGAGGCACAGATACGCAGTATTTT.